Listed here is a single T cell receptor (beta chain). The antigen is not known. Using a J-beta primer mix together with a sample-barcoded 5' primer, a second PCR was run for roughly 7 to 12 cycles. All cDNA molecules were each tagged by a template-switch adaptor with 12 random nucleotides. TCRdb itself ran the 5' RACE reads through MiXCR, one entry per CDR3 protein. Found here are fewer than 1.5 million distinct CDR3 sequences, roughly 40% of them singletons; the top ten hold roughly 8.2%. The CDR3 spans 14 residues. CDR1 LGHNA and CDR2 YNFKEQ come from the germline V gene. V lost 0 bases to trimming and J lost 12 bases, with 15 bases between them. These data originate in a study of blood T cells in healthy people across ages. Study-wide results and limits: Unsorted PBMC input precluded a conclusive naive versus antigen-experienced comparison. Both naive CD4+ cell counts and diversity were greater in long-lived donors than in aged donors. Per million T cells, the diversity of TCR beta decreased roughly linearly as age advanced.

This chain connects TRBV4-2 to TRBJ2-1; a possible D gene is TRBD2 (5 bases). Sequenced input: blood. The receptor comes from a woman younger than 30 in good health. CDR3 sequence reads: CASSQDSEGTGQFF. In nucleotides, the CDR3 is TGTGCCAGCAGCCAAGATAGTGAGGGAACGGGGCAGTTCTTC.